Below, 27 T cell receptor beta chains from the same sample are listed, as sequenced in a study of graft-versus-host responses after intestinal transplantation. Antigens for these TCRs are unknown. Produced via immunoSEQ multiplex PCR; TCRdb's table is partial and in-frame only. The repertoire includes 80,000 to 90,000 clones, roughly 88% of them detected once, and around 0.11% sits in the top ten. The source was unstimulated CD4+ T cells sorted from spleen or lymph node cells, collected before intestinal transplant. These receptors were taken from a human donor who received an intestinal transplant.

This chain connects TRBV11-2 to TRBJ1-1; possible D gene TRBD1, 6 bases. CDR3 length: 15 residues. CDR1 and CDR2 from the germline V gene are SGHAT and FQNNGV. The germline V and J ends were trimmed by 5 bases and 4 bases, with 17 bases remaining between them. CDR3 bases: TGTGCCAGCAGCCCTAGGGGGTCCTCGGTCACTGAAGCTTTCTTT. Encoded protein: CASSPRGSSVTEAFF.

The rearrangement uses TRBV10-3 and TRBJ2-7; TRBD1 is a possible D gene (5 bases). Germline lookup yields CDR1 ENHRY and CDR2 SYGVKD. V was clipped by 6 bases and J by 2 bases, with 11 bases between them. The CDR3 has 13 residues. CDR3 nucleotides: TGTGCCATCAGCCAACAGGTTCCCTACGAGCAGTACTTC. Translated: CAISQQVPYEQYF.

This rearrangement joins TRBV7-2 to TRBJ2-5, with D possibly being TRBD2 (5 bases). Germline V gives CDR1 SGHTA, CDR2 FQGNSA. The CDR3 has 14 amino acids. The V gene lost 2 bases and the J gene lost 2 bases, with 9 bases spanning the gap. CDR3 residues: CASSLIRGQETQYF. In DNA form, the CDR3 reads TGTGCCAGCAGCTTAATACGGGGTCAAGAGACCCAGTACTTC.

The chain joins TRBV6-5 to TRBJ2-1, with D perhaps TRBD2 (5 bases). The ends were cut back, 8 bases at V and 8 bases at J, with 13 bases in the middle. The CDR3 length is 12 residues. From germline, CDR1 is MNHEY and CDR2 SVGAGI. For the CDR3, the DNA is TGTGCCAGCGGTCAAACTAGTGATGAGCAGTTCTTC. Translating it yields CASGQTSDEQFF.

The V call is TRBV6-1, the J call TRBJ2-3, with 7 bases identical to TRBD1. V dropped 7 bases and J dropped 4; count of bases not matched to a gene: 11. CDR1 MNHNS and CDR2 SASEGT come from the germline V gene. The length of the CDR3 is 15 residues. DNA for the CDR3: TGTGCCAGCAACCCGACAGGGTTTAAGGCAGATACGCAGTATTTT. Translated: CASNPTGFKADTQYF.

The rearrangement uses TRBV7-3 and TRBJ2-7; TRBD1 might be the D (6 bases). The CDR3 length is 13 residues. Germline loops: CDR1 SGHTA, CDR2 FQGTGA. The V gene lost 2 bases and the J gene lost 4 bases, with 9 bases spanning the gap. In DNA, the CDR3 is TGTGCCAGCAGCTTACTAGGGGGTTACGAGCAGTACTTC. This gives the protein CASSLLGGYEQYF.

The chain has TRBV19 and TRBJ2-5; D possibly corresponds to TRBD2 (5 bases). This CDR3 spans 14 amino acids. V dropped 5 bases and J dropped 5 bases, with 15 bases sitting between them. Germline V gives CDR1 LNHDA, CDR2 SQIVND (reference sequence). CDR3 region: CASSPGFLSETQYF. CDR3 sequence (DNA): TGTGCCAGTAGTCCGGGGTTTTTATCGGAGACCCAGTACTTC.

The gene calls are TRBV5-4 and TRBJ1-1; no definite D call. Germline V gene data show CDR1 as SGHNT and CDR2 as YYREEE (reference sequence). The CDR3 extends over 13 amino acids. Trimming left V 7 bases short and J 6 bases short, with 16 bases between. The CDR3 DNA reads TGTGCCAGCTCCGAGGAGGGATTCGCTGAAGCTTTCTTT. Its protein is CASSEEGFAEAFF. The full variable domain, with the rest looked up from reference TRBV5-4 and TRBJ1-1, is ETGVTQSPTHLIKTRGQQVTLRCSSQSGHNTVSWYQQALGQGPQFIFQYYREEENGRGNFPPRFSGLQFPNYSSELNVNALELDDSALYLCASSEEGFAEAFFGQGTRLTVV.

The genes are TRBV5-1 and TRBJ2-3, with unresolved D. CDR3 length: 12 amino acids. Trimming cost V 3 bases and J 8 bases, with 10 bases left between them. Germline lookup yields CDR1 SGHRS and CDR2 YFSETQ. Here the CDR3 DNA reads TGCGCCAGCAGCTCGACGACGGGTACGCAGTATTTT. As protein: CASSSTTGTQYF. Filled out from reference TRBV5-1 and TRBJ2-3, the complete variable domain reads KAGVTQTPRYLIKTRGQQVTLSCSPISGHRSVSWYQQTPGQGLQFLFEYFSETQRNKGNFPGRFSGRQFSNSRSEMNVSTLELGDSALYLCASSSTTGTQYFGPGTRLTVL.

V and J are TRBV5-4 and TRBJ1-2, with 9 bases lining up with TRBD1. The V segment lost 2 bases and the J segment 4 bases; nucleotides outside the gene matches: 6. This CDR3 has 15 residues. Per germline, CDR1 SGHNT and CDR2 YYREEE (reference sequence). The CDR3 region has the DNA TGTGCCAGCAGCTTCGGACAGGGGCGAATCTATGGCTACACCTTC. Its translation is CASSFGQGRIYGYTF.

The chain combines TRBV18 with TRBJ2-3; possibly TRBD1 for D (6 bases). The CDR3 loop spans 15 amino acids. Trimming shortened V by 2 bases and J by 0 bases, and 9 bases separated the two germline ends. Looked up from germline, CDR1 is KGHSH and CDR2 is LQKENI. The CDR3 protein is CASSPGGESTDTQYF. DNA for the CDR3: TGTGCCAGCTCACCAGGGGGCGAGAGCACAGATACGCAGTATTTT. The full variable domain, rest sourced from reference TRBV18 and TRBJ2-3, is NAGVMQNPRHLVRRRGQEARLRCSPMKGHSHVYWYRQLPEEGLKFMVYLQKENIIDESGMPKERFSAEFPKEGPSILRIQQVVRGDSAAYFCASSPGGESTDTQYFGPGTRLTVL.

This clone was detected only once. The rearrangement links TRBV19 to TRBJ1-2; D remains ambiguous. Trimming took 5 bases from V and 1 from J, leaving 11 bases between them. In germline, CDR1 is LNHDA, CDR2 SQIVND (reference sequence). There are 14 residues in the CDR3. The CDR3 region is CASSEAENNYGYTF. CDR3 sequence (DNA): TGTGCCAGTAGTGAGGCGGAAAATAACTATGGCTACACCTTC. Combining the CDR3 with reference TRBV19 and TRBJ1-2 gives the whole variable domain DGGITQSPKYLFRKEGQNVTLSCEQNLNHDAMYWYRQDPGQGLRLIYYSQIVNDFQKGDIAEGYSVSREKKESFPLTVTSAQKNPTAFYLCASSEAENNYGYTFGSGTRLTVV.

V gene TRBV4-1 combines with J gene TRBJ2-7, with D possibly being TRBD1 (5 bases). Trimming removed 0 bases at V and 1 base at J, with 16 bases between. This CDR3 is 17 amino acids long. Germline-derived CDR1 and CDR2 are MGHRA and YSYEKL. In DNA, the CDR3 is TGCGCCAGCAGCCAAGAGGGAAGTCCGACAGAGTCCTACGAGCAGTACTTC. Its protein product is CASSQEGSPTESYEQYF.

This chain uses TRBV5-1 with TRBJ2-5; 8 bases align to TRBD2. CDR1 and CDR2 (germline): SGHRS, YFSETQ. The trim removed 1 base at V and 5 bases at J, leaving 7 bases unmatched. The CDR3 runs 15 residues. Here the CDR3 DNA reads TGCGCCAGCAGCTTGCGGGGGGGGGCCACGGAGACCCAGTACTTC. Encoded protein: CASSLRGGATETQYF.

V is TRBV7-8 and J is TRBJ1-6; TRBD1 might be the D (5 bases). Trimming removed 5 bases at V and 1 base at J, with 9 bases between. This CDR3 is built from 15 residues. Germline assignment: CDR1 SGHVS and CDR2 FQNEAQ. CDR3 sequence: CASSQDSSYNSPLHF. The CDR3 DNA sequence: TGTGCCAGCAGCCAAGACAGTTCCTATAATTCACCCCTCCACTTT.

V and J are TRBV20-1 and TRBJ2-7, with D possibly being TRBD2 (6 bases). Germline V gene data show CDR1 as DFQATT and CDR2 as SNEGSKA (reference sequence). The CDR3 totals 11 residues. V lost 3 bases to trimming and J lost 9 bases, with 12 bases between them. CDR3 in DNA: TGCAGTGCTAGCCGGGACTTGGGGCAGTACTTC. Translating gives CSASRDLGQYF.

This clone has only a few counts. The CDR3 here is CALREGPFSYEQYF. The DNA for the CDR3 is TGTGCCCTAAGGGAGGGGCCATTCTCCTACGAGCAGTACTTC. The V and J genes are TRBV2 and TRBJ2-7; 7 positions agree with TRBD2. The CDR3 sequence is 14 residues long. V shed 11 bases, J shed 0 bases, and the junction held 10 bases outside the gene matches. The germline CDR1 and CDR2 sequences are SNHLY and FYNNEI.

V usage is TRBV5-4 and J usage is TRBJ2-5; 11 positions agree with TRBD2. The junction had 5 bases not matched to a gene; V was cut back by 4 bases and J by 3 bases. In germline, CDR1 is SGHNT, CDR2 YYREEE (reference sequence). The CDR3 is 15 amino acids. CDR3 in DNA: TGTGCCAGCAGCCGCAAGACTAGCGGGGAAGAGACCCAGTACTTC. This translates into CASSRKTSGEETQYF.

The J gene is TRBJ2-1, the V gene TRBV2, with a tentative D call TRBD2 (5 bases). In germline, CDR1 is SNHLY, CDR2 FYNNEI. V lost 6 bases, J lost 5 bases, and 14 bases lay in between. The CDR3 consists of 14 residues. As DNA, the CDR3 is TGTGCCAGCAGGGAGCGGAATCTCAACAATGAGCAGTTCTTC. Its protein is CASRERNLNNEQFF.

The rearrangement links TRBV5-5 to TRBJ2-6; unclear D gene. The CDR3 runs to 13 residues. Germline V lookup: CDR1 SGHKS, CDR2 YYEKEE (reference sequence). V was clipped by 3 bases and J by 2 bases, with 3 bases between them. The CDR3 sequence: CASSWPGANVLTF. In DNA, the CDR3 is TGTGCCAGCAGCTGGCCTGGGGCCAACGTCCTGACTTTC.

The rearrangement uses TRBV11-3 and TRBJ2-2; D gene ambiguous. The V and J ends lost 1 base and 8 bases respectively, with 5 bases between them. The CDR3 is 12 residues long. Germline V gives CDR1 SGHNT, CDR2 YENEEA. The CDR3 loop is CASSLGRGELFF. CDR3 nucleotide sequence: TGTGCCAGCAGCTTAGGTCGGGGGGAGCTGTTTTTT.

V gene TRBV5-4 combines with J gene TRBJ2-5, with TRBD2 matching over 11 bases. V gave up 4 bases and J gave up 3 bases; unmatched junction bases: 5. In germline, CDR1 is SGHNT, CDR2 YYREEE (reference sequence). This CDR3 region has 15 residues. The DNA for the CDR3 is TGTGCCAGCAGCGCCCCACTAGCGGGGGAAGAGACCCAGTACTTC. It specifies CASSAPLAGEETQYF.

The chain recombines TRBV7-8 with TRBJ1-5; 11 bases are a match to TRBD1. The germline V gene encodes CDR1 SGHVS and CDR2 FQNEAQ. The CDR3 has 15 amino acids. V trimming: 5 bases; J trimming: 5 bases; junction bases outside the gene matches: 5. This CDR3 is CASSPWTGGYQPQHF. In DNA, the CDR3 is TGTGCCAGCAGCCCCTGGACAGGGGGCTATCAGCCCCAGCATTTT.

The rearrangement links TRBV4-1 to TRBJ2-3; 8 nucleotides align to TRBD2. The CDR3 has 14 amino acids. Germline assignment: CDR1 MGHRA and CDR2 YSYEKL. Trimming removed 3 bases from V and 1 base from J; junction bases left unmatched: 0. The CDR3 reads CASSQTSGTDTQYF. CDR3 nucleotides: TGCGCCAGCAGCCAGACTAGCGGCACAGATACGCAGTATTTT.

The CDR3 loop is CASSHSFRIQGADGEQYF. The CDR3 DNA is TGTGCCAGCAGCCATTCATTTAGGATTCAGGGGGCCGACGGCGAGCAGTACTTC. The J gene is TRBJ2-7, the V gene TRBV11-3; 8 bases fit TRBD1. The CDR3 consists of 18 residues. The V gene's germline CDR1 is SGHNT and CDR2 YENEEA. J lost 6 bases, V lost 5 bases, and 21 bases had no gene match.

The genes are TRBV6-5 and TRBJ2-3; 7 nucleotides agree with TRBD1. In germline, CDR1 is MNHEY, CDR2 SVGAGI. Germline trimming cut 0 bases from V and 2 bases from J; bases unmatched to any gene: 5. The CDR3 consists of 16 residues. For the CDR3, the DNA is TGTGCCAGCAGTTACTCTAAGACAGGGCTCACAGATACGCAGTATTTT. This gives the protein CASSYSKTGLTDTQYF.

In this sample, this clone turned up once. CDR3 loop: CASSFHRENTEAFF. The CDR3 DNA follows: TGTGCCAGCAGTTTCCACAGAGAGAACACTGAAGCTTTCTTT. The chain combines TRBV27 with TRBJ1-1; D ambiguous. V lost 3 bases and J 1 base, leaving 9 bases between the germline ends. This CDR3 has 14 amino acids. Germline V gives CDR1 MNHEY, CDR2 SMNVEV (reference sequence).